This T cell receptor beta chain was sequenced during a study of blood T cells in healthy people across ages. CDR3 size: 14 residues. The germline V gene has CDR1 ENHRY and CDR2 SYGVKD. V was clipped by 0 bases and J by 8 bases, with 10 bases between them. A J-beta primer mix and a sample-barcoded 5' primer were used in a second PCR of roughly 6 to 12 cycles. All cDNA molecules were each tagged by a template-switch adaptor with 12 random nucleotides. TCRdb called the 5' RACE reads again in MiXCR, with one record for every CDR3 protein. This table holds 700,000 to 950,000 distinct CDR3 sequences, about three fifths found once. Overall study results and limits: PBMCs were not sorted, which prevented a conclusive comparison of naive versus antigen-experienced cells.

Note on this clonotype: The antigen remains unidentified.

The genes are TRBV10-3 and TRBJ2-2; D possibly corresponds to TRBD2 (7 bases). The receptor was derived from a man aged 25-45 years in good health. Material for sequencing was blood. The CDR3 DNA follows: TGTGCCATCAGTGAGTCGCGGGGGCCTGGGGAGCTGTTTTTT. This codes for CAISESRGPGELFF.